A selection of T cell receptor beta chains follows, all from one sample in a study of T cell repertoires in cytomegalovirus infection. MiXCR was run by TCRdb on the reads, yielding one entry per CDR3 protein. Among roughly 990,000 distinct CDR3 sequences listed, around 30% were seen once. Their recognized antigens are unknown. This specimen was cultured CD8+ T cells from PBMCs, taken from culture after CMV antigen stimulation. The receptors were sampled from a human donor in good health (CMV status not recorded). Some clones in this sample may be carry-over from other donors' samples. Each CDR3 is given with its conserved first and last residue. D genes are given only for firm matches. Size values are once, few and many counts, or a class for expanded clones, and some rows have none.

V,length,D,size,J,CDR3,DNA
TRBV5-4,14,-,few,TRBJ1-2,CASSTQGLDYGYTF,TGTGCCAGCAGCACACAGGGTTTGGACTATGGCTACACCTTC
TRBV6-1,13,-,-,TRBJ1-1,CASTRGDLTEAFF,TGTGCCAGCACTCGGGGGGATCTGACTGAAGCTTTCTTT
TRBV7-6,13,-,-,TRBJ2-1,CASSMDGRVEQFF,TGTGCCAGCAGCATGGACGGTAGGGTTGAGCAGTTCTTC
TRBV19,14,-,-,TRBJ1-5,CASRYRAINQPQHF,TGTGCCAGTCGATACAGGGCGATAAATCAGCCCCAGCATTTT
TRBV2,17,TRBD1,-,TRBJ2-3,CASRILPGQGASDTQYF,TGTGCCAGCAGGATTCTTCCGGGACAGGGGGCGTCAGATACGCAGTATTTT
TRBV10-3,15,-,-,TRBJ2-3,CAISEWRGLTDTQYF,TGTGCCATCAGTGAGTGGCGGGGGCTCACAGATACGCAGTATTTT
TRBV27,15,-,-,TRBJ1-5,CASRLTVYSNQPQHF,TGTGCCAGCAGACTGACAGTCTATAGCAATCAGCCCCAGCATTTT
TRBV6-5,17,-,few,TRBJ2-1,CASSSRRTATPYNEQFF,TGTGCCAGCAGTTCCCGGCGGACAGCTACCCCCTACAATGAGCAGTTCTTC
TRBV6-1,16,TRBD2,few,TRBJ2-1,CASSEVGEGPYNEQFF,TGTGCCAGCAGTGAAGTTGGGGAGGGGCCCTACAATGAGCAGTTCTTC
TRBV7-3,12,-,once,TRBJ2-3,CAGAGLEDTQYF,TGTGCCGGGGCGGGGTTAGAAGATACGCAGTATTTT
TRBV6-5,14,-,many,TRBJ1-1,CASSSTGFSPEAFF,TGTGCCAGCAGTTCCACAGGGTTTAGTCCTGAAGCTTTCTTT
TRBV7-3,13,-,few,TRBJ1-1,CASSPDSDTEAFF,TGTGCCAGCAGCCCGGACAGTGACACTGAAGCTTTCTTT
TRBV10-3,16,-,-,TRBJ2-2,CAISESASGNTGELFF,TGTGCCATCAGTGAGTCGGCGTCAGGGAACACCGGGGAGCTGTTTTTT
TRBV4-1,16,TRBD1,few,TRBJ1-6,CASSEQGFGERSPLHF,TGCGCCAGCAGCGAACAGGGGTTTGGGGAGCGTTCACCCCTCCACTTT
TRBV6-1,14,-,-,TRBJ1-5,CASSEVGSHPSEHF,TGTGCCAGCAGTGAAGTCGGGTCTCACCCATCTGAGCATTTT
TRBV6-6,12,-,-,TRBJ2-1,CASSGINAEQFF,TGTGCCAGCAGTGGGATCAATGCTGAGCAGTTCTTC